This passage covers 5 T cell receptor beta chains from one sample sequenced in a study of cytomegalovirus exposure and HLA in healthy donors (TCRdb year 2017). Receptor amplification or capture employed the immunoSEQ multiplex PCR assay. For the multiplex PCR, a mixture combining 60 forward primers for TCR Vbeta segments and 13 reverse primers for TCR Jbeta segments was used. TCRdb holds this immuneACCESS table with in-frame rearrangements only. Some clones are missing; in checked studies, unresolved V genes explain under half, and the rest has no known cause. The table for this sample lists 150,000 to 200,000 clones; around 80% of them were counted only once. In total, the top ten clones hold approximately 1.4% of the sample. Sample: PBMCs. These receptors were collected from a woman aged 18-29 years in good health and CMV-seronegative.

The rearrangement uses TRBV6-1 and TRBJ2-3, with 7 nucleotides matching TRBD1. With 5 bases clipped from V and 4 bases from J, the junction kept 9 bases outside the gene matches. Germline CDR1 reads MNHNS; CDR2 reads SASEGT. The CDR3 is 15 amino acids. The CDR3 bases are TGTGCCAGCAGTCTTACAGGGGCCGGGGCAGATACGCAGTATTTT. This translates into CASSLTGAGADTQYF.

This clone was seen only a few times. This rearrangement joins TRBV7-9 to TRBJ2-5; 7 bases align to TRBD1. Germline V gene lookup returns CDR1 SEHNR and CDR2 FQNEAQ (reference sequence). V lost 6 bases and J lost 2; bases outside the gene matches: 6. The CDR3 spans 14 residues. The CDR3 region is CASSLTGRQETQYF. CDR3 bases: TGTGCCAGCAGTCTGACAGGGCGTCAAGAGACCCAGTACTTC.

The CDR3 sequence: CASSEMGGVRYGYTF. CDR3 coding DNA: TGTGCCAGCAGTGAAATGGGGGGGGTCCGCTATGGCTACACCTTC. This rearrangement joins TRBV2 to TRBJ1-2; possible D gene TRBD1, 5 bases. The CDR3 contains 15 residues. Germline V lookup: CDR1 SNHLY, CDR2 FYNNEI. Deletions cut 2 bases from V and 4 bases from J, with 14 bases between.

This chain joins TRBV19 and TRBJ1-2; TRBD1 matches at 8 bases. The CDR3 is made up of 16 amino acids. The V and J ends lost 1 base and 4 bases, in that order; junction bases with no gene match: 8. Germline V CDR1 and CDR2: LNHDA, SQIVND (reference sequence). DNA of the CDR3: TGTGCCAGTAGTATAGCTTGGGGACAGGCGACCTATGGCTACACCTTC. Protein product: CASSIAWGQATYGYTF.

This sequence joins TRBV30 and TRBJ1-4; 7 nucleotides agree with TRBD1. The CDR3 runs to 15 residues. The V gene's germline CDR1 is GTSNPN and CDR2 SVGIG (reference sequence). V was clipped by 4 bases and J by 0 bases; unmatched bases: 5. The CDR3 loop is CAWNPGTATNEKLFF. The CDR3 bases are TGTGCCTGGAACCCCGGGACAGCAACTAATGAAAAACTGTTTTTT.